Below, 17 T cell receptor beta chains from the same sample are listed, as sequenced in a study of cytomegalovirus exposure and HLA in healthy donors. The PCR employed 60 Vbeta primers together with 13 Jbeta primers. Method: immunoSEQ multiplex PCR; TCRdb's copy keeps in-frame clones and lacks some. Its table lists around 80,000 clones. Sequencing was performed on PBMCs. The receptor set was obtained from a man aged 35-49 years in good health and CMV-seronegative.

This chain joins TRBV19 and TRBJ2-6; TRBD2 aligns across 7 bases. Germline-derived CDR1 and CDR2 are LNHDA and SQIVND (reference sequence). V was clipped by 5 bases and J by 1 base; unmatched bases: 11. The CDR3 is 18 amino acids. The chain's CDR3 is CASSLPGGRSSGANVLTF. Written as DNA, the CDR3 is TGTGCCAGTAGTCTCCCGGGAGGTCGGAGTTCTGGGGCCAACGTCCTGACTTTC. Together with reference TRBV19 and TRBJ2-6, the CDR3 gives the full variable domain: DGGITQSPKYLFRKEGQNVTLSCEQNLNHDAMYWYRQDPGQGLRLIYYSQIVNDFQKGDIAEGYSVSREKKESFPLTVTSAQKNPTAFYLCASSLPGGRSSGANVLTFGAGSRLTVL.

The chain links TRBV29-1 to TRBJ1-3, with TRBD1 identical over 9 bases. The germline gives CDR1 SQVTM, CDR2 ANQGSEA. The CDR3 is made up of 15 amino acids. V was pared by 7 bases and J by 6 bases, with 13 bases of the junction left unmatched. CDR3 sequence reads: CSAWGGTGRKNTIYF. For the CDR3, the DNA is TGCAGCGCCTGGGGCGGGACAGGGCGTAAAAACACCATATATTTT.

V usage is TRBV5-6 and J usage is TRBJ1-2; 7 bases are shared with TRBD1. Unmatched junction bases numbered 15, after V lost 3 bases and J lost 4 bases. This CDR3 spans 17 amino acids. Germline V gene lookup returns CDR1 SGHDT and CDR2 YYEEEE. The CDR3 is CASSSPSPRQGLYGYTF. The DNA for the CDR3 is TGTGCCAGCAGCTCACCAAGCCCCCGACAGGGCCTCTATGGCTACACCTTC.

This rearrangement joins TRBV7-9 to TRBJ2-5, with 9 bases identical to TRBD1. This CDR3 contains 15 residues. The ends lost 5 bases at V and 4 bases at J; junction bases unmatched: 8. Germline-derived CDR1 and CDR2 are SEHNR and FQNEAQ (reference sequence). CDR3 sequence (DNA): TGTGCCAGCAGCCTGGACAGGGGCAAGGCAGAGACCCAGTACTTC. Translation: CASSLDRGKAETQYF. Full variable domain (missing parts from reference TRBV7-9 and TRBJ2-5): DTGVSQNPRHKITKRGQNVTFRCDPISEHNRLYWYRQTLGQGPEFLTYFQNEAQLEKSRLLSDRFSAERPKGSFSTLEIQRTEQGDSAMYLCASSLDRGKAETQYFGPGTRLLVL.

The J gene is TRBJ1-6, the V gene TRBV6-5, with D unclear. V lost 7 bases and J lost 5, with 12 bases in between. The CDR3 has 14 residues. Germline V gives CDR1 MNHEY, CDR2 SVGAGI. The CDR3, as DNA: TGTGCCAGCACGGTGACACCTAATAATTCACCCCTCCACTTT. Its protein product is CASTVTPNNSPLHF.

The chain is built from TRBV6-4 and TRBJ2-1; 14 nucleotides match TRBD2. J was trimmed by 7 bases and V by 5 bases; bases with no gene match: 7. The CDR3 extends over 16 amino acids. Looked up from germline, CDR1 is MRHNA and CDR2 is SNTAGT. DNA for the CDR3: TGTGCCAGCAGTCCGGGACTAGCGGGAGATTGGAATGAGCAGTTCTTC. Translating it yields CASSPGLAGDWNEQFF.

The J gene is TRBJ2-4, the V gene TRBV10-3, with TRBD2 identical over 7 bases. Germline CDR1 and CDR2: ENHRY and SYGVKD. J lost 0 bases, V lost 3 bases, and 8 bases had no gene match. The CDR3 runs to 17 residues. In DNA, the CDR3 is TGTGCCATCAGTGAAGGACTAGATAATAGAGCCAAAAACATTCAGTACTTC. Translating gives CAISEGLDNRAKNIQYF.

The chain employs TRBV30 and TRBJ1-5; D gene unclear. CDR1 GTSNPN and CDR2 SVGIG come from the germline V gene (reference sequence). The CDR3 runs 12 residues. For the CDR3, the DNA is TGTGCTTCCTCAGGTATCAATCAGCCCCAGCATTTT. The encoded protein is CASSGINQPQHF.

J is TRBJ2-7 and V is TRBV30, with 7 bases fitting TRBD1. Per the germline V gene, CDR1 is GTSNPN and CDR2 is SVGIG (reference sequence). The CDR3 is 15 residues long. After removal of 3 bases from V and 0 bases from J, the junction contained 8 bases not matched to a gene. DNA of the CDR3: TGTGCCTGGAGCCTAGGGCGACAGGGCTCCTACGAGCAGTACTTC. Translation gives CAWSLGRQGSYEQYF.

The gene calls are TRBV4-3 and TRBJ1-1; D is uncertain. Germline lookup yields CDR1 LGHNA and CDR2 YSLEER. The CDR3 runs 13 residues. V was clipped by 0 bases and J by 4 bases, with 6 bases between them. The CDR3 coding sequence is TGCGCCAGCAGCCAAGAAGAACTCACTGAAGCTTTCTTT. Translating gives CASSQEELTEAFF.

The rearrangement joins TRBV5-8 to TRBJ2-7; TRBD1 agrees at 9 bases. Germline trimming cut 4 bases from V and 3 bases from J; bases unmatched to any gene: 8. CDR1 and CDR2 (germline): SGHTS, YDEGEE. CDR3 length equals 15 residues. The CDR3 sequence: CASSPDRGYFYEQYF. The CDR3 DNA is TGTGCCAGCAGCCCGGACAGGGGTTATTTCTACGAGCAGTACTTC.

This chain joins TRBV5-1 and TRBJ2-2; D is uncertain. The CDR3 has 14 residues. Germline V lookup: CDR1 SGHRS, CDR2 YFSETQ. Trimming pared 8 bases from V and 3 bases from J, leaving 14 bases between. The DNA of the CDR3 is TGCGCCAGTAGGCTAGTTGGAGACACCGGGGAGCTGTTTTTT. This translates into CASRLVGDTGELFF. The full variable domain, completed using reference TRBV5-1 and TRBJ2-2, is KAGVTQTPRYLIKTRGQQVTLSCSPISGHRSVSWYQQTPGQGLQFLFEYFSETQRNKGNFPGRFSGRQFSNSRSEMNVSTLELGDSALYLCASRLVGDTGELFFGEGSRLTVL.

This sequence joins TRBV19 and TRBJ1-2, with D perhaps matching TRBD1 (6 bases). Germline CDR1 LNHDA, CDR2 SQIVND (reference sequence). The CDR3 sequence is 15 residues long. Trimming pared 4 bases from V and 5 bases from J, leaving 17 bases between. CDR3 sequence (DNA): TGTGCCAGTAGTACACAACCGGGACAAATTTATGGCTACACCTTC. It translates to CASSTQPGQIYGYTF. The entire variable domain, with the rest obtained from reference TRBV19 and TRBJ1-2, is as follows: DGGITQSPKYLFRKEGQNVTLSCEQNLNHDAMYWYRQDPGQGLRLIYYSQIVNDFQKGDIAEGYSVSREKKESFPLTVTSAQKNPTAFYLCASSTQPGQIYGYTFGSGTRLTVV.

The rearrangement links TRBV30 to TRBJ1-1; D is undetermined. CDR1 is GTSNPN, CDR2 SVGIG, per germline (reference sequence). The germline V and J ends were trimmed by 1 base and 3 bases, with 12 bases remaining between them. The CDR3 consists of 14 residues. CDR3 nucleotide sequence: TGTGCCTGGAGTGCAGGAATTTATTACACTGAAGCTTTCTTT. Translation: CAWSAGIYYTEAFF.

The chain joins TRBV30 to TRBJ2-1, with TRBD2 identical over 7 bases. This CDR3 region has 14 residues. In germline, CDR1 is GTSNPN, CDR2 SVGIG (reference sequence). J was trimmed by 12 bases and V by 2 bases; bases with no gene match: 13. The CDR3 DNA is TGTGCCTGGAGTATAAGCGGGAAATTGCGCGGGCAGTTCTTC. Its protein is CAWSISGKLRGQFF.

J is TRBJ1-3 and V is TRBV5-6, with a weak D call TRBD1 (5 bases). V was shortened by 2 bases and J by 1 base, with 13 bases between the two germline ends. CDR3 length: 16 residues. Germline assignment: CDR1 SGHDT and CDR2 YYEEEE. Here the CDR3 reads CASSLVGDSSGNTIYF. For the CDR3, the DNA is TGTGCCAGCAGCTTAGTAGGAGACAGTTCTGGAAACACCATATATTTT.

V gene TRBV5-4 combines with J gene TRBJ2-7; the D gene is possibly TRBD1 (5 bases). Trimming removed 0 bases at V and 0 bases at J, with 7 bases between. The CDR3 contains 14 residues. Germline-derived CDR1 and CDR2 are SGHNT and YYREEE (reference sequence). The CDR3, as DNA: TGTGCCAGCAGCTTGGCCAGGGCCTCCTACGAGCAGTACTTC. This encodes CASSLARASYEQYF.